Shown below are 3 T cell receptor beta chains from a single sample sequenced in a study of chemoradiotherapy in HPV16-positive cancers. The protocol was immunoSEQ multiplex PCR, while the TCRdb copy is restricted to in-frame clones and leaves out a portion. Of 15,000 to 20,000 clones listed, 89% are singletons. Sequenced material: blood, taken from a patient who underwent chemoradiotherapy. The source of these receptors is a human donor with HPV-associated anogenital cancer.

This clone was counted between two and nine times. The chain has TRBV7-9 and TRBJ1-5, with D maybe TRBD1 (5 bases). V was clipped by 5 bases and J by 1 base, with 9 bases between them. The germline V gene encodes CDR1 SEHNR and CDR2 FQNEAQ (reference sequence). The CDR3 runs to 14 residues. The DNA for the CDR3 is TGTGCCAGCAGCCTGGGACCGAGCAATCAGCCCCAGCATTTT. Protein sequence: CASSLGPSNQPQHF.

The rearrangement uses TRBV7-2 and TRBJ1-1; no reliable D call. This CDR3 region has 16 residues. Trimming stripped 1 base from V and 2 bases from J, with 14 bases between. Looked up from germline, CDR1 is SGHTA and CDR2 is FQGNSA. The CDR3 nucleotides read TGTGCCAGCAGCTTAGGCCCCGCCAGGCCTAACACTGAAGCTTTCTTT. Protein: CASSLGPARPNTEAFF. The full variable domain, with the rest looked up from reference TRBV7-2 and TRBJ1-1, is GAGVSQSPSNKVTEKGKDVELRCDPISGHTALYWYRQSLGQGLEFLIYFQGNSAPDKSGLPSDRFSAERTGGSVSTLTIQRTQQEDSAVYLCASSLGPARPNTEAFFGQGTRLTVV.

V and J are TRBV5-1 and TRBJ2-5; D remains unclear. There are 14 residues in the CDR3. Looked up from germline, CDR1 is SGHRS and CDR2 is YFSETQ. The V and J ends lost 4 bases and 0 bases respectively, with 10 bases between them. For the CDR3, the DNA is TGCGCCAGCAGCGTTATAAAAAACCAAGAGACCCAGTACTTC. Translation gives CASSVIKNQETQYF. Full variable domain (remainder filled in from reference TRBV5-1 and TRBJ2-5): KAGVTQTPRYLIKTRGQQVTLSCSPISGHRSVSWYQQTPGQGLQFLFEYFSETQRNKGNFPGRFSGRQFSNSRSEMNVSTLELGDSALYLCASSVIKNQETQYFGPGTRLLVL.